Below are 6 T cell receptor beta chains sequenced from a single sample in a study of cytomegalovirus exposure and HLA in healthy donors. The PCR employed 60 Vbeta primers together with 13 Jbeta primers. The data were produced by immunoSEQ multiplex PCR, yet TCRdb's version contains in-frame clones alone and is incomplete. Of approximately 170,000 clones in the sample, around 80% were seen once. The source material was PBMCs. The receptors were gathered from a woman between 50 and 59 years old in good health and CMV-seronegative.

The DNA for the CDR3 is TGTGCCAGCAGCCTCGGGGGGGTTAGGGCCAACGTCCTGACTTTC. Residues: CASSLGGVRANVLTF. This chain joins TRBV28 and TRBJ2-6, with TRBD2 matching over 8 bases. J was trimmed by 5 bases and V by 6 bases; bases with no gene match: 6. The CDR3 sequence is 15 residues long. CDR1 MDHEN and CDR2 SYDVKM come from the germline V gene.

This sequence joins TRBV7-6 and TRBJ2-3, with 7 bases identical to TRBD1. Germline V lookup: CDR1 SGHVS, CDR2 FNYEAQ. This CDR3 is 15 amino acids long. The junction had 9 bases not matched to a gene; V was cut back by 7 bases and J by 2 bases. In nucleotides, the CDR3 is TGTGCCAGCACCGAGGGGGCAGGGACCACAGATACGCAGTATTTT. This codes for CASTEGAGTTDTQYF.

The CDR3 spells CSVARGGTANTEAFF. In nucleotides, the CDR3 is TGCAGCGTCGCCCGGGGGGGGACAGCGAACACTGAAGCTTTCTTT. The chain couples TRBV29-1 to TRBJ1-1; 7 bases agree with TRBD1. V was clipped by 6 bases and J by 1 base; unmatched bases: 11. The CDR3 spans 15 residues. Germline V lookup: CDR1 SQVTM, CDR2 ANQGSEA. The full variable domain, in which reference TRBV29-1 and TRBJ1-1 provide the parts outside the CDR3, is SAVISQKPSRDICQRGTSLTIQCQVDSQVTMMFWYRQQPGQSLTLIATANQGSEATYESGFVIDKFPISRPNLTFSTLTVSNMSPEDSSIYLCSVARGGTANTEAFFGQGTRLTVV.

CDR3: CASSLGGYGYTF. CDR3 in DNA: TGTGCCAGCAGTTTAGGCGGCTATGGCTACACCTTC. V is TRBV28 and J is TRBJ1-2; D is unclear. The ends were cut back, 2 bases at V and 4 bases at J, with 5 bases in the middle. The CDR3 covers 12 residues. In germline, CDR1 is MDHEN, CDR2 SYDVKM.

In its sample, this clone was seen a few times. This rearrangement joins TRBV4-2 to TRBJ1-1; 8 bases map to TRBD1. The CDR3 is 19 residues long. From germline, CDR1 is LGHNA and CDR2 YNFKEQ. V shed 1 base and J 0 bases; nucleotides not matched to a gene: 13. CDR3 amino acids: CASSQVPIRTGLLNTEAFF. The DNA for the CDR3 is TGTGCCAGCAGCCAAGTCCCGATCCGGACAGGGCTGTTGAACACTGAAGCTTTCTTT.

This chain joins TRBV6-1 and TRBJ2-5, with D possibly TRBD1 on 5 matching bases. Per germline, CDR1 MNHNS and CDR2 SASEGT. V was pared by 5 bases and J by 2 bases, with 6 bases between. This CDR3 region has 12 residues. The CDR3 sequence: CASSRQQETQYF. The CDR3 DNA follows: TGTGCCAGCAGTCGACAGCAAGAGACCCAGTACTTC.